What follows describes a single TCR beta chain. Its antigen is unknown. Within one base of it there is no much larger clone, and no base qualities were kept. The germline V gene specifies MNHEY as CDR1 and SVGEGT as CDR2. The CDR3 measures 15 amino acids from cysteine to phenylalanine. Only the CDR3 region is kept as DNA, spanning 45 bases read in frame from base 1. Germline trimming: 8 bases from V, 6 bases from J; junction bases outside gene matches: 12. The sample belongs to a study of T-cell reconstitution after alpha-beta-depleted transplantation in children (dated by TCRdb to 2015 to 2016). Study-level background: Using TCR repertoire profiling, the study followed T-cell immune reconstitution in a quantitative way in children after TCRalphabeta/CD19-depleted allogeneic hematopoietic cell transplantation.

The treatment or condition tag for this specimen amounts to: allogeneic hematopoietic cell transplantation with graft depleted of TCRalphabeta T cells and CD19 B cells. Transplant recipients were children who received TCRalphabeta/CD19-depleted allogeneic hematopoietic cell grafts. Broader findings and caveats from the paper: In some patients, high TCRbeta diversity at day 60 was attributed to recipient T cells and intrathymic progenitors that had survived conditioning. About two months after transplant, the apparently early recovery of alphabetaT-cell counts reportedly depended on just several hundred clones that had expanded rapidly and came from non-depleted graft cells. Over the following months the frequencies of hyperexpanded clones went down, and after one year T-cell counts and TCRbeta diversity were mostly credited to newly produced T cells.

Library preparation was by PCR. Sequenced using an Illumina HiSeq 2500. Molecular barcoding was employed in the preparation of TCR libraries, with unique molecular identifiers being used to normalize TCRbeta repertoire quantification. The public reads were reanalyzed by TCRdb: fastp trimming at Q25, MiXCR alignment, in-frame beta chains only. Identical CDR3 proteins give one entry, which carries the most common genes and DNA. Here the sample has fewer than 550,000 distinct CDR3 sequences; approximately 10% occur a single time. Clones ranked in the top ten supply 14% of the sample. This receptor was identified in a female patient between 2 and 15 years old who had a stem cell transplant for aplastic anemia, so the T cells may come from the graft donor. The chain joins TRBV6-2 or TRBV6-3 to TRBJ1-5, with 8 junctional bases fitting TRBD1. Sequencing used PBMCs, mostly from graft donor cells, obtained 180 days after TCRalphabeta/CD19-depleted stem cell transplant. The DNA sequence reads TGTGCCAGCGGACAAGCAGGGGGCTGGGGTCAGCCCCAGCATTTT. Translated, this is CASGQAGGWGQPQHF.